This TCR beta chain is from a study of T cells after posttransplantation cyclophosphamide. General observations from the study: Recipient CMV seropositivity and CMV reactivation strongly tracked TRB clonality. Blood and skin or GI T cell repertoires showed limited TRB overlap. Donor CD8+ memory clones often dominated recipient blood repertoires at later times.

Method: immunoSEQ multiplex PCR; TCRdb's copy keeps in-frame clones and lacks some. The sample has about 47,000 clones; around 94% are singletons. Germline V lookup: CDR1 LNHDA, CDR2 SQIVND (reference sequence). V shed 7 bases and J 0 bases; nucleotides not matched to a gene: 6. The CDR3 is 16 residues long. Note on this clone: Its antigen remains unidentified.

The sample consisted of PBMCs. V and J are TRBV19 and TRBJ1-6, with 7 bases aligning to TRBD1. The source of this sequence is a woman between 25 and 40 years old in good health and a related stem cell transplant donor. CDR3 nucleotides: TGTGCCAGTAATTCGGACAGGAGCTCCTATAATTCACCCCTCCACTTT. Its protein product is CASNSDRSSYNSPLHF. Looking up the rest from reference TRBV19 and TRBJ1-6 gives the full variable domain: DGGITQSPKYLFRKEGQNVTLSCEQNLNHDAMYWYRQDPGQGLRLIYYSQIVNDFQKGDIAEGYSVSREKKESFPLTVTSAQKNPTAFYLCASNSDRSSYNSPLHFGNGTRLTVT.